A single T cell receptor (beta chain) is shown here with its context. Its target antigen remains unknown. No base quality values were provided; no much bigger clone lies one nucleotide off. These data are taken from a study of shared clonotypes between healthy human individuals (TCRdb year 2020). With respect to the entire study: A couple of women and a few men aged 18 to 49 years were included in the cohort. To estimate repertoire size and how much clonotypes are shared between individuals, the study performed deep sequencing of blood TCR repertoires from 4 to 6 healthy adults. To increase sequencing depth and limit assay-specific biases, different laboratories used diverse techniques to prepare libraries and sequence TCR repertoires. Per donor, leukapheresis produced somewhere between about 0.94 and 10 billion PBMCs.

TCR CDR3 regions were amplified from genomic DNA by multiplex PCR using the deep immunoSEQ assay. Genomic DNA extracted from each cell subset was distributed evenly over all wells of several immunoSEQ 96-well plates, and each plate served as one replicate. For unsorted PBMC, each replicate PCR was loaded with roughly 270 ng genomic DNA, equivalent to about 33,000 T cell genomes. Ten immunoSEQ deep assay plates were used to sequence the unsorted PBMC genomic DNA. Purified libraries were quantified with a Qubit 3.0 fluorometer, sized on a Bioanalyzer 2100, and re-quantified with the KAPA Library Quantification kit. A separate single-read 150-cycle Illumina NextSeq 550 flow cell was used to sequence each immunoSEQ 96-well plate. Per the authors' processing: The immunoSEQ output contained only junctional sequences without quality scores, so filtering could not match that applied to full-length reads. Sequences were annotated with PyIR, a Python wrapper for IgBLAST v1.9, and V/J genes and CDR3 were assigned using IMGT germline references. Any read was removed if the V/J assignment was weak (E-value above 1e-6), the CDR3 was missing, or the read contained stop codons, out-of-frame junctions, or ambiguous translated residues. V3J clonotypes were defined as sequences sharing the same inferred V gene, J gene, and CDR3 amino acid sequence. Percentage overlap between repertoires was calculated by dividing the number of shared unique clonotypes by the size of the smaller repertoire. RTK rarefaction, the Chao1 estimator, and Recon v2.1 estimates of unobserved clonotypes were used to assess repertoire richness. TCRdb carries this immuneACCESS record with in-frame sequences only. Its versions omit some clonotypes, under half of them owing to an unresolved V gene in the studies checked, with the rest unexplained. That table furnishes V, J and clone size, whereas the DNA furnished D and trimming. A total of about 560,000 clones appear in this sample, around three quarters of them only once. The top ten constitute more than 10% of the sample.

Broader findings and caveats from the paper: The genetic and exposure-history diversity represented was limited by the small number of donors. Sampling was restricted to blood, and TCR repertoires in tissue are likely to differ from TCR repertoires in blood. Based on pairwise subsampling, the degree of clonotype sharing among donors was expected to be affected by sequencing depth.

The donors were healthy, HIV-negative adults with no recently reported acute infections or vaccinations. Only Caucasian adults living in Nashville, Tennessee, USA were represented among the donors. For unsorted samples, tens of millions of PBMCs were counted, and genomic DNA was extracted using the QIAamp DNA Blood Mini kit. After blood collection by leukapheresis, PBMCs were isolated using Ficoll-Histopaque density gradient centrifugation and then cryopreserved in the vapor phase of liquid nitrogen. From the cysteine up to the phenylalanine, the CDR3 has a length of 16 residues. Solely the CDR3 DNA is kept, with 48 bases framed from the first base. Trimming removed 1 base from V and 3 bases from J; the gene matches leave 4 bases unexplained. Reading the germline V gene gives CDR1 SGHAT and CDR2 FQNNGV.

The sample taken for sequencing was PBMCs. The sequence is built from TRBV11-2 and TRBJ2-1; the junction holds 9 bases that match TRBD2. This TCR was recovered from a woman aged 40 to 50 in good health. Some clones in this sample may be carry-over from other donors' samples. The nucleotide sequence reads as follows: TGTGCCAGCAGCTTAGCTGGCGGGAGGGTCTACAATGAGCAGTTCTTC. Its amino acids are CASSLAGGRVYNEQFF.